The rows below give T cell receptor beta chains drawn from one sample of a study of blood T cell repertoires in COVID-19. Some clones are missing from TCRdb's copy, which holds only in-frame ones; the method was immunoSEQ multiplex PCR. Of a few hundred thousand clones in the sample, over 75% were seen once. The specimen sequenced was peripheral blood. These receptors were collected from a woman aged 25-40 years with COVID-19, enrolled during active disease. Both conserved end residues are part of each CDR3. The D gene is left open where the match is weak. Not every row has a clone size; where given, it reads once, few, many or a size class.

d_call: NA; j_call: TRBJ2-7; v_call: TRBV2; clone_size: NA; cdr3_length: 14; cdr3_aa: CASSSGGRSGEQYF; cdr3_nt: TGTGCCAGCAGTTCCGGTGGGCGCTCCGGCGAGCAGTACTTC
d_call: NA; j_call: TRBJ2-7; v_call: TRBV5-1; clone_size: NA; cdr3_length: 15; cdr3_aa: CASSPGLRGSHEQYF; cdr3_nt: TGCGCCAGCAGCCCTGGTTTAAGGGGCTCTCACGAGCAGTACTTC
d_call: TRBD1; j_call: TRBJ2-3; v_call: TRBV15; clone_size: once; cdr3_length: 17; cdr3_aa: CATSRDPGGRFTDTQYF; cdr3_nt: TGTGCCACCAGCAGAGACCCAGGGGGAAGGTTTACAGATACGCAGTATTTT
d_call: NA; j_call: TRBJ1-2; v_call: TRBV21-1; clone_size: NA; cdr3_length: 14; cdr3_aa: CASSIQGSNYGYTF; cdr3_nt: TGTGCCAGCAGCATCCAGGGCTCTAACTATGGCTACACCTTC
d_call: NA; j_call: TRBJ2-3; v_call: TRBV7-6; clone_size: NA; cdr3_length: 14; cdr3_aa: CASSFGGSTDTQYF; cdr3_nt: TGTGCCAGCAGCTTCGGCGGAAGCACAGATACGCAGTATTTT
d_call: NA; j_call: TRBJ2-7; v_call: TRBV6-5; clone_size: once; cdr3_length: 13; cdr3_aa: CASSPRGSYEQYF; cdr3_nt: TGTGCCAGCAGTCCCCGAGGGTCCTACGAGCAGTACTTC
d_call: TRBD2; j_call: TRBJ2-1; v_call: TRBV30; clone_size: NA; cdr3_length: 14; cdr3_aa: CAWGLAGSYNEQFF; cdr3_nt: TGTGCCTGGGGACTAGCGGGGTCCTACAATGAGCAGTTCTTC
d_call: NA; j_call: TRBJ1-5; v_call: TRBV19; clone_size: NA; cdr3_length: 16; cdr3_aa: CASSSHPVTGNQPQHF; cdr3_nt: TGTGCCAGTAGTTCACATCCGGTTACAGGGAATCAGCCCCAGCATTTT
d_call: NA; j_call: TRBJ1-1; v_call: TRBV4-3; clone_size: NA; cdr3_length: 14; cdr3_aa: CASSQGGGNTEAFF; cdr3_nt: TGCGCCAGCAGCCAAGGGGGGGGAAACACTGAAGCTTTCTTT
d_call: TRBD2; j_call: TRBJ2-3; v_call: TRBV29-1; clone_size: NA; cdr3_length: 13; cdr3_aa: CSGWTSLADTQYF; cdr3_nt: TGCAGCGGCTGGACTAGCCTAGCAGATACGCAGTATTTT
d_call: NA; j_call: TRBJ1-5; v_call: TRBV25-1; clone_size: NA; cdr3_length: 15; cdr3_aa: CASRVRGKSNQPQHF; cdr3_nt: TGTGCCAGCAGAGTAAGAGGGAAGAGCAATCAGCCCCAGCATTTT
d_call: NA; j_call: TRBJ2-5; v_call: TRBV28; clone_size: once; cdr3_length: 14; cdr3_aa: CASRTGAGEETQYF; cdr3_nt: TGTGCCAGCAGGACAGGGGCGGGAGAAGAGACCCAGTACTTC
d_call: TRBD2; j_call: TRBJ2-5; v_call: TRBV28; clone_size: NA; cdr3_length: 16; cdr3_aa: CASSPGLAGEEETQYF; cdr3_nt: TGTGCCAGCAGCCCTGGACTAGCGGGAGAAGAAGAGACCCAGTACTTC
d_call: TRBD2; j_call: TRBJ2-1; v_call: TRBV9; clone_size: NA; cdr3_length: 15; cdr3_aa: CASSVATGGNNEQFF; cdr3_nt: TGTGCCAGCAGCGTAGCCACGGGGGGAAACAATGAGCAGTTCTTC
d_call: NA; j_call: TRBJ1-3; v_call: TRBV2; clone_size: few; cdr3_length: 15; cdr3_aa: CASSPSTGSGNTIYF; cdr3_nt: TGTGCCAGCAGTCCATCTACAGGCTCTGGAAACACCATATATTTT
d_call: TRBD1; j_call: TRBJ1-2; v_call: TRBV24-1; clone_size: NA; cdr3_length: 15; cdr3_aa: CATSDPTGGDYGYTF; cdr3_nt: TGTGCCACCAGTGATCCGACAGGGGGGGACTATGGCTACACCTTC
d_call: NA; j_call: TRBJ2-7; v_call: TRBV30; clone_size: NA; cdr3_length: 12; cdr3_aa: CAWRVANYEQYF; cdr3_nt: TGTGCCTGGAGGGTAGCGAACTACGAGCAGTACTTC
d_call: TRBD1; j_call: TRBJ1-1; v_call: TRBV11-3; clone_size: NA; cdr3_length: 15; cdr3_aa: CASSLDGTGINEAFF; cdr3_nt: TGTGCCAGCAGCTTAGACGGGACAGGGATCAATGAAGCTTTCTTT
d_call: TRBD2; j_call: TRBJ2-1; v_call: TRBV19; clone_size: NA; cdr3_length: 16; cdr3_aa: CASSHTGGRTYNEQFF; cdr3_nt: TGTGCCAGTAGTCACACGGGGGGGCGAACCTACAATGAGCAGTTCTTC
d_call: TRBD2; j_call: TRBJ2-2; v_call: TRBV7-2; clone_size: NA; cdr3_length: 16; cdr3_aa: CASSLETSGYTGELFF; cdr3_nt: TGTGCCAGCAGCTTAGAAACTAGCGGCTACACCGGGGAGCTGTTTTTT
d_call: NA; j_call: TRBJ1-4; v_call: TRBV7-2; clone_size: NA; cdr3_length: 14; cdr3_aa: CASSSQASNEKLFF; cdr3_nt: TGTGCCAGCAGCTCGCAGGCATCTAATGAAAAACTGTTTTTT
d_call: TRBD1; j_call: TRBJ2-1; v_call: TRBV25-1; clone_size: NA; cdr3_length: 15; cdr3_aa: CASSSPDRGTNEQFF; cdr3_nt: TGTGCCAGCAGTTCCCCTGACAGGGGGACTAATGAGCAGTTCTTC